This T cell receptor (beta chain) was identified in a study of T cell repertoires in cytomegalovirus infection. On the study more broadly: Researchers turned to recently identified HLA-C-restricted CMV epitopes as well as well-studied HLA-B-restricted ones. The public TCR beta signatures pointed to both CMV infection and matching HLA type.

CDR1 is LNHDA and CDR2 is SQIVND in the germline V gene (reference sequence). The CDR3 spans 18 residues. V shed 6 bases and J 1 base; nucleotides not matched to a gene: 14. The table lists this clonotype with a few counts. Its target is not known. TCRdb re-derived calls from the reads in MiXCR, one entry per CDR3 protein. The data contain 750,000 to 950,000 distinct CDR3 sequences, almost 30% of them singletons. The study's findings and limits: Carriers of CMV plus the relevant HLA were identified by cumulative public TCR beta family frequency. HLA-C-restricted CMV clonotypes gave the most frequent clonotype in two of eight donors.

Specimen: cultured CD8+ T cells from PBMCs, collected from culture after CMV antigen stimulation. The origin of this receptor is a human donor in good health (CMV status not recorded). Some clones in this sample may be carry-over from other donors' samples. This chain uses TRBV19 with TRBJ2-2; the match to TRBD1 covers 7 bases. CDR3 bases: TGTGCCAGTAGAACCGGGACAGAGCTAAATAAGAACACCGGGGAGCTGTTTTTT. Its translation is CASRTGTELNKNTGELFF. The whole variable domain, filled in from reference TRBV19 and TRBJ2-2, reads DGGITQSPKYLFRKEGQNVTLSCEQNLNHDAMYWYRQDPGQGLRLIYYSQIVNDFQKGDIAEGYSVSREKKESFPLTVTSAQKNPTAFYLCASRTGTELNKNTGELFFGEGSRLTVL.